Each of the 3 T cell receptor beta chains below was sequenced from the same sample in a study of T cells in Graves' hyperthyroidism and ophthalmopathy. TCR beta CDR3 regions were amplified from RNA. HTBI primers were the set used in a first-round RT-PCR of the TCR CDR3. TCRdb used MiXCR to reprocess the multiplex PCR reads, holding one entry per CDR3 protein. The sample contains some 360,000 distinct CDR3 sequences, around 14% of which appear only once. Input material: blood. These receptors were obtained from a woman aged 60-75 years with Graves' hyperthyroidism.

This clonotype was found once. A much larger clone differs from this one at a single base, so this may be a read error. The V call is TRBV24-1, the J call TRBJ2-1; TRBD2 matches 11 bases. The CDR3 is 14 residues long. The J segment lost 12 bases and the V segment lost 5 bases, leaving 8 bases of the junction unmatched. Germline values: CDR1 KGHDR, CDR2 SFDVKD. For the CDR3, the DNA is TGTGCCACCAGTGCGGCTAGCGGGGGGTTTGGGCAGTTCTTC. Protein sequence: CATSAASGGFGQFF.

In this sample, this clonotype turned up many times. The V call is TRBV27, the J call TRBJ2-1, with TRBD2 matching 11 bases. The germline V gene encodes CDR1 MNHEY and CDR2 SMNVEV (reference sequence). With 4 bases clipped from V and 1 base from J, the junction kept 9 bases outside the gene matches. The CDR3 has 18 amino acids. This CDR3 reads CASSSGTSGRFSYNEQFF. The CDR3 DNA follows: TGTGCCAGCAGTTCGGGAACTAGCGGGAGATTTTCCTACAATGAGCAGTTCTTC.

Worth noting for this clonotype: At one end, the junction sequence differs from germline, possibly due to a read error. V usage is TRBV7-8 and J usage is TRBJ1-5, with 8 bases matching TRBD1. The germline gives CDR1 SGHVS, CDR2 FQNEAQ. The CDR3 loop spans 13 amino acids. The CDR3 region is CASSLTGDQPRHF. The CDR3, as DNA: TGTGCCAGCAGCTTGACAGGGGACCAGCCCCGGCATTTT.